The entry below gives a single TCR beta chain sequence along with its context. These data are taken from a study of technical replicates of blood from four donors. V lost 1 base to trimming and J lost 1 base, with 8 bases between them. Germline V gives CDR1 SGHDN, CDR2 FVKESK. CDR3 length: 14 residues. Generated by immunoSEQ multiplex PCR, the TCRdb table keeps only in-frame clones and is missing some. The data contain around 68,000 clones, 95% to 98% of them singletons. Sequencing was done on a sample of T cells isolated from PBMCs. The chain employs TRBV14 and TRBJ2-7, with D uncertain. This TCR came from a human donor in good health. In nucleotides, the CDR3 is TGTGCCAGCAGCCAAGTCTCCGGTTCCTACGAGCAGTACTTC. This codes for CASSQVSGSYEQYF.